The rows below give T cell receptor beta chains drawn from one sample of a study of cytomegalovirus exposure and HLA in healthy donors. Only in-frame clones appear in the TCRdb table, and some are missing; sequencing was by immunoSEQ multiplex PCR. This repertoire shows some 170,000 clones, about 89% found once; its top ten account for less than 3.5%. The sample comprised PBMCs. Receptor source: a man between 18 and 29 years old in good health and CMV-seropositive. CDR3s include the opening cysteine and the closing phenylalanine or tryptophan. D genes are given only for firm matches. The size field is filled for only some rows; it gives once, few, many or a size class.

V: TRBV4-2
J: TRBJ2-7
D: NA
size: NA
DNA: TGTGCCAGCCGTCAGGGGTACGAGCAGTACTTC
CDR3: CASRQGYEQYF

V: TRBV4-1
J: TRBJ1-1
D: NA
size: NA
DNA: TGCGCCAGCAGCCACGCACTAAGGCGTTATATCACTGAAGCTTTCTTT
CDR3: CASSHALRRYITEAFF

V: TRBV4-1
J: TRBJ2-1
D: NA
size: few
DNA: TGCGCCAGCAGCCAAGGAGGCGCTAGTTCCTACAATGAGCAGTTCTTC
CDR3: CASSQGGASSYNEQFF

V: TRBV7-3
J: TRBJ2-2
D: NA
size: once
DNA: TGTGCCAGCAGCCCTTTATCTGGGGAGCTGTTTTTT
CDR3: CASSPLSGELFF

V: TRBV11-2
J: TRBJ2-7
D: TRBD1
size: many
DNA: TGTGCCAGCAGCGACCGGGACAGTTACCACTACGAGCAGTACTTC
CDR3: CASSDRDSYHYEQYF

V: TRBV7-3
J: TRBJ2-3
D: NA
size: NA
DNA: TGTGCCAGCAGCTTAGGGGCAGGGAATACGCAGTATTTT
CDR3: CASSLGAGNTQYF

V: TRBV27
J: TRBJ1-1
D: NA
size: NA
DNA: TGTGCCAGCGGTTCCGCGCGAACTGAAGCTTTCTTT
CDR3: CASGSARTEAFF

V: TRBV15
J: TRBJ2-3
D: NA
size: NA
DNA: TGTGCCACCAGCAGAGATGGGGCAGGGTATACAGATACGCAGTATTTT
CDR3: CATSRDGAGYTDTQYF

V: TRBV7-2
J: TRBJ1-3
D: NA
size: NA
DNA: TGTGCCAGCAGCTTGCCTTTGGGGAGCTCTGGAAACACCATATATTTT
CDR3: CASSLPLGSSGNTIYF

V: TRBV5-5
J: TRBJ1-2
D: TRBD1
size: NA
DNA: TGTGCCAGCAGCTACTCTCAGGGGGTCTATGGCTACACCTTC
CDR3: CASSYSQGVYGYTF

V: TRBV7-2
J: TRBJ1-2
D: TRBD1
size: NA
DNA: TGTGCCAGCAGCTCGACCGGGACAGGGAGGTATGGCTACACCTTC
CDR3: CASSSTGTGRYGYTF

V: TRBV4-1
J: TRBJ1-5
D: NA
size: few
DNA: TGCGCCAGCAGCCAGACAGGCGCTTTTCAGCCCCAGCATTTT
CDR3: CASSQTGAFQPQHF

V: TRBV27
J: TRBJ2-7
D: TRBD1
size: NA
DNA: TGTGCCAGCAGTTACAGGGGAACAGGCGAGCAGTACTTC
CDR3: CASSYRGTGEQYF

V: TRBV7-2
J: TRBJ2-1
D: TRBD2
size: NA
DNA: TGTGCCAGCACCGACCCGATAGCGGGAGTTTCGGATGAGCAGTTCTTC
CDR3: CASTDPIAGVSDEQFF

V: TRBV7-9
J: TRBJ2-5
D: TRBD2
size: NA
DNA: TGTGCCAGCAGCGACGAACTAGCGGGGGGCCAAGAGACCCAGTACTTC
CDR3: CASSDELAGGQETQYF

V: TRBV28
J: TRBJ2-5
D: TRBD2
size: NA
DNA: TGTGCCAGCAGTTTAAGCGGGAGAGAAGAGACCCAGTACTTC
CDR3: CASSLSGREETQYF

V: TRBV5-6
J: TRBJ1-3
D: NA
size: NA
DNA: TGTGCCAGCAGCACCGGGACTGCCGGAAACACCATATATTTT
CDR3: CASSTGTAGNTIYF